Sequencing of this TCR beta chain was carried out in a study of blood T cell repertoires in COVID-19. Germline values: CDR1 SNHLY, CDR2 FYNNEI. V shed 6 bases and J 1 base; nucleotides not matched to a gene: 6. The CDR3 has 15 residues. Original methodology: Estimated nucleated cell counts came from reference gene primer amplification. Sequenced by immunoSEQ multiplex PCR; TCRdb stores in-frame clones only, minus some. That table gives V, J and clone size, and the DNA gave D and trimming. The data hold approximately 54,000 clones, with around nine tenths observed a single time. The rearrangement uses TRBV2 and TRBJ2-5; TRBD2 aligns across 9 bases. The sequence derives from a man in his fifties or sixties with acute or convalescent COVID-19. The sample comprised peripheral blood. The CDR3 region is CASSPTSGTQETQYF. CDR3 nucleotide sequence: TGTGCCAGCAGCCCGACTAGCGGTACCCAAGAGACCCAGTACTTC.